This T cell receptor (beta chain) was obtained from a study of blood T cell repertoires in COVID-19. Whole-study context: Samples taken during acute and convalescent COVID-19 were collected in the United States, Italy and Spain. PBMCs, B-cell-depleted T cells, or T cells were the source of the cDNA or gDNA that made up the material.

The repertoire was sequenced with immunoSEQ multiplex PCR; TCRdb's copy has only in-frame clones and lacks some. The sample has 200,000 to 250,000 clones; 70% to 90% are singletons. The germline V gene encodes CDR1 MGHRA and CDR2 YSYEKL. This CDR3 is 15 amino acids long. The junction had 6 bases not matched to a gene; V was cut back by 3 bases and J by 4 bases. Input material: peripheral blood. This receptor was taken from a woman between 40 and 50 years old who had recovered from COVID-19. This rearrangement joins TRBV4-1 to TRBJ2-5; 9 nucleotides match TRBD2. CDR3 in amino acids: CASSHDGTSPETQYF. DNA for the CDR3: TGCGCCAGCAGCCATGATGGGACTAGCCCAGAGACCCAGTACTTC.